Sequencing of this TCR beta chain was carried out in a study of cytomegalovirus exposure and HLA in healthy donors. Researchers ran the PCR with 60 Vbeta and 13 Jbeta primers. Sequencing was performed with immunoSEQ multiplex PCR; in TCRdb, only in-frame clones are kept and a portion is missing. In total, the table holds about 77,000 clones. This CDR3 region has 13 residues. V gave up 4 bases and J gave up 4 bases; unmatched junction bases: 4. CDR1 is SGHNT, CDR2 YYREEE, per germline (reference sequence). The sequenced material came from PBMCs. The chain has TRBV5-4 and TRBJ1-2; 7 bases are a match to TRBD1. This receptor was obtained from a man aged 50-60 years in good health and CMV-seropositive. The CDR3 nucleotides read TGTGCCAGCAGCCCGGGACAGCTCTATGGCTACACCTTC. Translation gives CASSPGQLYGYTF.